Each of the 16 T cell receptor beta chains below was sequenced from the same sample in a study of PD-1 blockade in mismatch repair-deficient tumors. Data came from immunoSEQ multiplex PCR; TCRdb stores just in-frame clones and leaves some out. Of some 84,000 clones listed, roughly 80% are singletons. The specimen comprised peripheral blood, sampled 12 weeks after starting pembrolizumab. The receptors derive from an adult with mismatch repair-deficient cancer.

This chain uses TRBV5-6 with TRBJ2-5; possible D gene TRBD2, 5 bases. Germline V lookup: CDR1 SGHDT, CDR2 YYEEEE. V lost 3 bases and J lost 5, with 14 bases in between. This CDR3 spans 14 amino acids. The CDR3 is CASSSVGVEETQYF. The CDR3 nucleotides are TGTGCCAGCAGCTCCGTGGGAGTCGAGGAGACCCAGTACTTC.

The chain has TRBV5-1 and TRBJ2-7, with 7 bases identical to TRBD2. With 4 bases clipped from V and 5 bases from J, the junction kept 12 bases outside the gene matches. The CDR3 extends over 15 amino acids. Looked up from germline, CDR1 is SGHRS and CDR2 is YFSETQ. CDR3 nucleotides: TGCGCCAGCAGCCGTTCTGGGGGAGGGCCTAACGAGCAGTACTTC. It encodes CASSRSGGGPNEQYF. The complete variable domain, with remaining parts taken from reference TRBV5-1 and TRBJ2-7, reads KAGVTQTPRYLIKTRGQQVTLSCSPISGHRSVSWYQQTPGQGLQFLFEYFSETQRNKGNFPGRFSGRQFSNSRSEMNVSTLELGDSALYLCASSRSGGGPNEQYFGPGTRLTVT.

This clone was detected once. The chain links TRBV21-1 to TRBJ2-7; the table names TRBD2, a call not compared with the DNA. TRBV21-1 is a recognized pseudogene. The length of the CDR3 is 16 residues. DNA for the CDR3: TGTGCCAGCAGCAAAGGGGCGGGAGGGCGAGCCTACGAGCAGTACTTC. As protein: CASSKGAGGRAYEQYF.

This rearrangement joins TRBV5-6 to TRBJ1-2, with unresolved D. The ends were cut back, 4 bases at V and 7 bases at J, with 17 bases in the middle. Germline loops: CDR1 SGHDT, CDR2 YYEEEE. The CDR3 has 14 amino acids. This CDR3 reads CASSQLVGLFGYTF. The CDR3 DNA is TGTGCCAGCAGCCAACTAGTGGGATTGTTTGGCTACACCTTC.

This clone was seen a few times. The CDR3 coding sequence is TGTGCCAGCAGAGCCGGGGGACAGGGGAATGAAAAACTGTTTTTT. Its protein product is CASRAGGQGNEKLFF. The J gene is TRBJ1-4, the V gene TRBV2; TRBD1 agrees at 10 bases. Germline CDR1 reads SNHLY; CDR2 reads FYNNEI. This CDR3 contains 15 residues. Trimming removed 6 bases from V and 5 bases from J; junction bases left unmatched: 6. Variable domain in full (rest from reference TRBV2 and TRBJ1-4): EPEVTQTPSHQVTQMGQEVILRCVPISNHLYFYWYRQILGQKVEFLVSFYNNEISEKSEIFDDQFSVERPDGSNFTLKIRSTKLEDSAMYFCASRAGGQGNEKLFFGSGTQLSVL.

This rearrangement joins TRBV14 to TRBJ2-1; 7 nucleotides agree with TRBD2. This CDR3 is built from 16 residues. The V segment lost 1 base and the J segment 0 bases; nucleotides outside the gene matches: 3. CDR1 SGHDN and CDR2 FVKESK come from the germline V gene. The DNA for the CDR3 is TGTGCCAGCAGCCAAGGGGGAGGGGTCTCCTACAATGAGCAGTTCTTC. Its protein is CASSQGGGVSYNEQFF.

The rearrangement links TRBV19 to TRBJ2-2; D unresolved. Deletions cut 3 bases from V and 4 bases from J, with 9 bases between. The germline gives CDR1 LNHDA, CDR2 SQIVND (reference sequence). The CDR3 is 14 residues long. The CDR3 coding sequence is TGTGCCAGTAGTATGGGCGGATTCACCGGGGAGCTGTTTTTT. It is translated as CASSMGGFTGELFF.

The gene calls are TRBV18 and TRBJ2-2; the D call may be TRBD1 or TRBD2 (6 bases each). The CDR3 length is 17 residues. The ends were cut back, 3 bases at V and 1 base at J, with 15 bases in the middle. Germline V gene sequence: CDR1 KGHSH, CDR2 LQKENI. The CDR3 loop is CASSPTMGGWNTGELFF. CDR3 DNA sequence: TGTGCCAGCTCACCCACAATGGGGGGCTGGAACACCGGGGAGCTGTTTTTT.

The chain combines TRBV21-1 with TRBJ2-7; TRBD1 was called by the table and not checked on the DNA. TRBV21-1 is a pseudogene segment. The CDR3 is made up of 16 amino acids. CDR3 nucleotide sequence: TGTGCCAGCAGCAAAACGGGAAGGGACAGCGTCTACGAGCAGTACTTC. It specifies CASSKTGRDSVYEQYF.

This clone was detected once. The rearrangement joins TRBV6-1 to TRBJ2-2; D unclear. Germline V gene lookup returns CDR1 MNHNS and CDR2 SASEGT. The CDR3 spans 11 residues. The ends were cut back, 9 bases at V and 4 bases at J, with 6 bases in the middle. The CDR3, as DNA: TGTGCCAGTAGTATCACCGGGGAGCTGTTTTTT. Translation: CASSITGELFF.

This chain uses TRBV9 with TRBJ2-3; 7 bases align to TRBD2. This CDR3 has 14 amino acids. Per the germline V gene, CDR1 is SGDLS and CDR2 is YYNGEE. With V trimmed by 3 bases and J by 2 bases, 3 bases remained unmatched. DNA for the CDR3: TGTGCCAGCAGCGCAGGGACTATCACAGATACGCAGTATTTT. This translates into CASSAGTITDTQYF. The full variable domain, its missing parts supplied by reference TRBV9 and TRBJ2-3, is DSGVTQTPKHLITATGQRVTLRCSPRSGDLSVYWYQQSLDQGLQFLIQYYNGEERAKGNILERFSAQQFPDLHSELNLSSLELGDSALYFCASSAGTITDTQYFGPGTRLTVL.

V is TRBV10-3 and J is TRBJ1-1; no clear D gene. V was cut by 4 bases and J by 5 bases, with 11 bases left in between. Germline CDR1 reads ENHRY; CDR2 reads SYGVKD. There are 13 residues in the CDR3. CDR3 in amino acids: CAISGHTETEAFF. In nucleotides, the CDR3 is TGTGCCATCAGTGGGCATACGGAGACTGAAGCTTTCTTT.

The genes are TRBV5-1 and TRBJ1-1; weak D call: TRBD1 (5 bases). Per germline, CDR1 SGHRS and CDR2 YFSETQ. The ends were cut back, 0 bases at V and 6 bases at J, with 12 bases in the middle. The CDR3 sequence is 14 residues long. As DNA, the CDR3 is TGCGCCAGCAGCTTGGTGCAGGGAAGGGCTGAAGCTTTCTTT. Protein sequence: CASSLVQGRAEAFF.

The V gene is TRBV5-1, the J gene TRBJ2-5; TRBD2 agrees at 8 bases. The CDR3 runs 17 residues. With 0 bases clipped from V and 4 bases from J, the junction kept 11 bases outside the gene matches. The germline gives CDR1 SGHRS, CDR2 YFSETQ. CDR3 amino acids: CASSLALAGTTSETQYF. The DNA for the CDR3 is TGCGCCAGCAGCTTGGCTTTAGCGGGAACCACCTCAGAGACCCAGTACTTC.

The chain carries TRBV19 and TRBJ2-1; perhaps TRBD2 as D (6 bases). CDR3 size: 16 residues. V lost 4 bases and J 1 base, leaving 14 bases between the germline ends. Per germline, CDR1 LNHDA and CDR2 SQIVND (reference sequence). CDR3 nucleotide sequence: TGTGCCAGTAGTAGCTTAGCGGCGACTTCCTACAATGAGCAGTTCTTC. It codes for CASSSLAATSYNEQFF. Supplemented by reference TRBV19 and TRBJ2-1, the full variable domain reads DGGITQSPKYLFRKEGQNVTLSCEQNLNHDAMYWYRQDPGQGLRLIYYSQIVNDFQKGDIAEGYSVSREKKESFPLTVTSAQKNPTAFYLCASSSLAATSYNEQFFGPGTRLTVL.

The gene calls are TRBV7-9 and TRBJ2-3, with D possibly matching TRBD1 (5 bases). Germline values: CDR1 SEHNR, CDR2 FQNEAQ (reference sequence). Trimming shortened V by 4 bases and J by 2 bases, and 10 bases separated the two germline ends. This CDR3 spans 14 amino acids. This CDR3 reads CASSSGHATDTQYF. As DNA, the CDR3 is TGTGCCAGCAGCTCCGGACACGCCACAGATACGCAGTATTTT. The full variable domain, its missing parts supplied by reference TRBV7-9 and TRBJ2-3, is DTGVSQNPRHKITKRGQNVTFRCDPISEHNRLYWYRQTLGQGPEFLTYFQNEAQLEKSRLLSDRFSAERPKGSFSTLEIQRTEQGDSAMYLCASSSGHATDTQYFGPGTRLTVL.